This TCR beta chain was profiled in a study of a mutant IDH1 vaccine in newly diagnosed glioma. Whole-study context: Vaccine dosing followed radiotherapy by 4-6 weeks, or accompanied temozolomide cycles.

The CDR3 has 15 amino acids. The V and J ends lost 3 bases and 3 bases, in that order; junction bases with no gene match: 5. CDR1 LNHDA and CDR2 SQIVND come from the germline V gene (reference sequence). Time point reported: week 5, during vaccination. In every dose of vaccine, 300 ug of mutant IDH1 20-mer peptide was given alongside topical imiquimod. The assay was immunoSEQ multiplex PCR, and TCRdb's table has in-frame clones only and misses some. The sample consists of about 42,000 clones, 80% to 90% of them appearing once. In the case of this clone: The antigen is unknown.

The V and J genes are TRBV19 and TRBJ2-7, with 10 bases matching TRBD1. The source was PBMCs, collected from a glioma patient whose treatment included an IDH1 peptide vaccine. The receptor's source is a man aged 40-55 years with glioma. CDR3 residues: CASSITGQGNYEQYF. The CDR3 DNA reads TGTGCCAGTAGTATTACGGGACAGGGGAACTACGAGCAGTACTTC.